This TCR beta chain appears in the sequencing data of a study of graft-versus-host responses after intestinal transplantation. The wider study: Multivisceral, liver-intestinal, or isolated intestinal transplants were received by the recipients.

V shed 6 bases and J shed 0 bases, with 8 bases lying between them. CDR3 length: 14 residues. In germline, CDR1 is MDHEN, CDR2 SYDVKM. Graft tissue processing released intraepithelial and lamina propria lymphocytes. TCRdb's copy holds only in-frame clones and misses some; the assay was immunoSEQ multiplex PCR. The table lists 60,000 to 65,000 clones, roughly 90% of them singletons. The receptor was derived from a human patient who received an intestinal transplant, so some T cells may come from the graft donor. The material was ileum tissue, obtained approximately 56 weeks after transplant. V is TRBV28 and J is TRBJ1-4; D remains ambiguous. CDR3 in DNA: TGTGCCAGCAGCCTGTTAGCAACTAATGAAAAACTGTTTTTT. Its protein is CASSLLATNEKLFF.